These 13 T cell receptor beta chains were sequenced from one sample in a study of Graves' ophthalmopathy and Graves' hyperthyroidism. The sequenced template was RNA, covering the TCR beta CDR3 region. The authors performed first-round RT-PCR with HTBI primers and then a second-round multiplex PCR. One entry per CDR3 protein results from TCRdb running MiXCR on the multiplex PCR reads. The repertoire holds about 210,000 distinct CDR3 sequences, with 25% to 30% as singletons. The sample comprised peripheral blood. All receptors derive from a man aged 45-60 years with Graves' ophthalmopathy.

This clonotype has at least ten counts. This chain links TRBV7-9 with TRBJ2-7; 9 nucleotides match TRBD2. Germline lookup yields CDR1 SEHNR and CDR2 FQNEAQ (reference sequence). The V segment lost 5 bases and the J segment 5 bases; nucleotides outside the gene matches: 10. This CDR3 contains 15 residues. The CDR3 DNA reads TGTGCCAGCAGCCGGACGACTAGCGGTAACAACGAGCAGTACTTC. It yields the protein CASSRTTSGNNEQYF. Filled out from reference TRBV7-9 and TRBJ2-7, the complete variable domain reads DTGVSQNPRHKITKRGQNVTFRCDPISEHNRLYWYRQTLGQGPEFLTYFQNEAQLEKSRLLSDRFSAERPKGSFSTLEIQRTEQGDSAMYLCASSRTTSGNNEQYFGPGTRLTVT.

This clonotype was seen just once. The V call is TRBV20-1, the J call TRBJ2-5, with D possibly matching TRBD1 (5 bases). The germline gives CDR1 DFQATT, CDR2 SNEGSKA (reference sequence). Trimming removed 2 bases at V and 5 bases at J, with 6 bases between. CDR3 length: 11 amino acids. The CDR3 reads CSARSGETQYF. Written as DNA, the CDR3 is TGCAGTGCTAGATCAGGGGAGACCCAGTACTTC.

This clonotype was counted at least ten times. In DNA form, the CDR3 reads TGCAGTGCTAGAGAAGGGGGGGCAGGTAGCAATCAGCCCCAGCATTTT. Amino acids: CSAREGGAGSNQPQHF. The rearrangement uses TRBV20-1 and TRBJ1-5, with D possibly TRBD1 on 6 matching bases. With 0 bases removed from V and 0 bases from J, the gap between germline ends came to 12 bases. The CDR3 consists of 16 residues. Looked up from germline, CDR1 is DFQATT and CDR2 is SNEGSKA (reference sequence).

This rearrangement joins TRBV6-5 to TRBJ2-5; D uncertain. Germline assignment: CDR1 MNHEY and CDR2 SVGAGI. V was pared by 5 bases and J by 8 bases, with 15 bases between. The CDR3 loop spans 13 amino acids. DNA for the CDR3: TGTGCCAGCAGTCCTCGAGCATCGGCTACCCAGTACTTC. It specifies CASSPRASATQYF.

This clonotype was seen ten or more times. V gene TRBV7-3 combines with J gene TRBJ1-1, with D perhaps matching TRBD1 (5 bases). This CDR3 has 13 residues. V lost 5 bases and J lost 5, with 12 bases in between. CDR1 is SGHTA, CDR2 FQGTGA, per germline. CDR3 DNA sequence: TGTGCCAGCAGCATCGACAGTGATACTGAAGCTTTCTTT. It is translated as CASSIDSDTEAFF.

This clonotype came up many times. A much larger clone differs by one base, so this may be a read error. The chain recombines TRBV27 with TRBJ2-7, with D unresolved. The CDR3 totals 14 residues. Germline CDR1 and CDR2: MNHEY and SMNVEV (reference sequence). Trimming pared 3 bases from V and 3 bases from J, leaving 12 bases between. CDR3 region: CASSLSLEIYEQYF. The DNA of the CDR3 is TGTGCCAGCAGTTTGTCCCTCGAAATCTACGAGCAGTACTTC.

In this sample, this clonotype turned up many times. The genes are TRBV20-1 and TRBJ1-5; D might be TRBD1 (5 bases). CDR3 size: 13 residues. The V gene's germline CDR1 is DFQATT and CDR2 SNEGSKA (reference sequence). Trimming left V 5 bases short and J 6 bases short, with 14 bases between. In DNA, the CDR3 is TGCAGTGCTTTGGACACAAGCGGTCAGCCCCAGCATTTT. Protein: CSALDTSGQPQHF.

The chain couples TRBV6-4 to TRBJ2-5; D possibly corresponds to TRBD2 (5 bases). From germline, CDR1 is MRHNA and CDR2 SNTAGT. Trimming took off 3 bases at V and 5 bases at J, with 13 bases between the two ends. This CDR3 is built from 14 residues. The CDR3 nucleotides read TGTGCCAGCAGTGATACTCTCCCGGGGGAGACCCAGTACTTC. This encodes CASSDTLPGETQYF.

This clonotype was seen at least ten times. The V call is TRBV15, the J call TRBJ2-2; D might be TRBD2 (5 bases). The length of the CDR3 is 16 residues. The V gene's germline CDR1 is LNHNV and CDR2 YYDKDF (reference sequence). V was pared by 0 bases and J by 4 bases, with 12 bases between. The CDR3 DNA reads TGTGCCACCAGCAGAGATCGGGGAGTCGGCACCGGGGAGCTGTTTTTT. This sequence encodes CATSRDRGVGTGELFF.

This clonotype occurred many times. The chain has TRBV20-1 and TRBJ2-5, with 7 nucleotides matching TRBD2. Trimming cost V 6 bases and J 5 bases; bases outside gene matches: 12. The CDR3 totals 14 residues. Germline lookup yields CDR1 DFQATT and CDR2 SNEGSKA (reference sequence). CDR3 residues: CSATLAVRGETQYF. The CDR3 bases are TGCAGTGCGACCCTAGCGGTCCGAGGGGAGACCCAGTACTTC.

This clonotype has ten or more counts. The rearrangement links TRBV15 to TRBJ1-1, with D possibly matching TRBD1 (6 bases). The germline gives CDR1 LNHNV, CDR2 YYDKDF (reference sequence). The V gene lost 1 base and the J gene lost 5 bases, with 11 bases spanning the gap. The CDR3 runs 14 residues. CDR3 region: CATSRAEGGTEAFF. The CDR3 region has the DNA TGTGCCACCAGCAGAGCCGAAGGGGGAACTGAAGCTTTCTTT.

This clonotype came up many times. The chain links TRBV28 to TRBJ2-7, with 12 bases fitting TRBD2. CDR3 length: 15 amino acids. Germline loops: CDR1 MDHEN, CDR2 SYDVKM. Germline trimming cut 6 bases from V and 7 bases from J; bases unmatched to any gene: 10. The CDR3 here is CASSRLAGDLREQYF. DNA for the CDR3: TGTGCCAGCAGCAGACTAGCGGGAGATCTGAGGGAGCAGTACTTC.

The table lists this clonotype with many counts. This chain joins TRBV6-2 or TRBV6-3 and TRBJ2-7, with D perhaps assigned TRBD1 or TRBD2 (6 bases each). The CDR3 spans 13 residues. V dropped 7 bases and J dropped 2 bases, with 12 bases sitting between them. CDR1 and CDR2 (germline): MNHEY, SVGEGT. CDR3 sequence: CASKGDSAYEQYF. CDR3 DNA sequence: TGTGCCAGCAAGGGGGACTCTGCCTACGAGCAGTACTTC.